This T cell receptor beta chain originates from a study of identifying expanded T cells in peripheral blood. Assay: immunoSEQ multiplex PCR; the TCRdb copy retains only in-frame clones and omits some. This sample has fewer than 55,000 clones; 82% occur once, and the top ten carry about 15%. Study-level findings and limits: About 1.3 clones differed between technical replicates, versus approximately 17 and 20 over time.

Germline CDR1 and CDR2: SEHNR and FQNEAQ (reference sequence). CDR3 size: 17 residues. After removal of 4 bases from V and 1 base from J, the junction contained 5 bases not matched to a gene. Healthy donors had no documented immune events, such as infections, while sampled. To note about this clone: The target antigen is unknown.

The TCR sequence derives from a person aged 18 to 75 in good health. The sequenced material came from blood. This chain uses TRBV7-9 with TRBJ2-1, with TRBD2 matching over 12 bases. The CDR3 DNA reads as TGTGCCAGCAGCTCCACTAGCGGGGGGATTTCCTACAATGAGCAGTTCTTC. Amino acids: CASSSTSGGISYNEQFF.